Following are 31 T cell receptor beta chains from one sample sequenced in a study of cytomegalovirus exposure and HLA in healthy donors. Data came from immunoSEQ multiplex PCR; TCRdb stores just in-frame clones and leaves some out. The sample gives under 95,000 clones, just over 90% of which show up once; around 2.1% is in the top ten. The specimen was PBMCs. All receptors come from a man in his thirties or forties in good health and CMV-seronegative.

This clone showed up just once. The chain is built from TRBV5-1 and TRBJ2-1; a possible D gene is TRBD1 (5 bases). The germline V and J ends were trimmed by 4 bases and 0 bases, with 17 bases remaining between them. There are 17 residues in the CDR3. The germline gives CDR1 SGHRS, CDR2 YFSETQ. This chain's CDR3 is CASSHTFRGSSYNEQFF. CDR3 coding DNA: TGCGCCAGCAGCCATACCTTTAGGGGCAGCTCCTACAATGAGCAGTTCTTC. The whole variable domain, remainder taken from reference TRBV5-1 and TRBJ2-1, is KAGVTQTPRYLIKTRGQQVTLSCSPISGHRSVSWYQQTPGQGLQFLFEYFSETQRNKGNFPGRFSGRQFSNSRSEMNVSTLELGDSALYLCASSHTFRGSSYNEQFFGPGTRLTVL.

J is TRBJ2-1 and V is TRBV18; 9 bases are a match to TRBD2. The CDR3 loop spans 15 amino acids. Germline lookup yields CDR1 KGHSH and CDR2 LQKENI. V lost 6 bases, J lost 7 bases, and 10 bases stayed unmatched. The CDR3 spells CASSTYDLAGNEQFF. The CDR3 DNA reads as TGTGCCAGCTCCACCTACGACCTAGCGGGAAATGAGCAGTTCTTC.

The chain is built from TRBV29-1 and TRBJ2-7, with D possibly matching TRBD1 (6 bases). Trimming shortened V by 1 base and J by 1 base, and 14 bases separated the two germline ends. This CDR3 is 15 amino acids long. Germline CDR1 and CDR2: SQVTM and ANQGSEA. The CDR3 bases are TGCAGCGTTGAAGGATTAGGGGGTGGTTCCTACGAGCAGTACTTC. Protein: CSVEGLGGGSYEQYF.

The V and J genes are TRBV6-5 and TRBJ1-2; no definite D call. CDR1 MNHEY and CDR2 SVGAGI come from the germline V gene. The CDR3 contains 12 residues. V lost 4 bases to trimming and J lost 8 bases, with 11 bases between them. Written as DNA, the CDR3 is TGTGCCAGCAGTTCGACGGGTCTCGGCTACACCTTC. Residues: CASSSTGLGYTF.

This chain's CDR3 is CASSPYLAGGSNTGELFF. The CDR3 DNA reads as TGTGCCAGCAGCCCATACCTAGCGGGGGGATCGAACACCGGGGAGCTGTTTTTT. The chain joins TRBV13 to TRBJ2-2, with 11 bases matching TRBD2. V lost 5 bases, J lost 0 bases, and 8 bases stayed unmatched. Germline CDR1 reads PRHDT; CDR2 reads FYEKMQ (reference sequence). The CDR3 sequence is 18 residues long.

The J gene is TRBJ1-1, the V gene TRBV5-4; 12 bases are shared with TRBD1. The CDR3 extends over 14 amino acids. The V gene's germline CDR1 is SGHNT and CDR2 YYREEE (reference sequence). V lost 0 bases and J lost 11; bases outside the gene matches: 5. The CDR3 reads CASSLGGTGGLAFF. As DNA, the CDR3 is TGTGCCAGCAGCTTGGGTGGGACAGGGGGCCTCGCTTTCTTT. Drawing the rest from reference TRBV5-4 and TRBJ1-1, the complete variable domain is ETGVTQSPTHLIKTRGQQVTLRCSSQSGHNTVSWYQQALGQGPQFIFQYYREEENGRGNFPPRFSGLQFPNYSSELNVNALELDDSALYLCASSLGGTGGLAFFGQGTRLTVV.

The rearrangement uses TRBV11-3 and TRBJ2-5; TRBD1 agrees at 10 bases. Trimming at V came to 5 bases and at J to 5 bases, leaving 5 bases not matched to a gene. CDR3 length equals 14 residues. CDR1 is SGHNT and CDR2 is YENEEA in the germline V gene. The CDR3 reads CASSATGGQETQYF. Here the CDR3 DNA reads TGTGCCAGCAGCGCGACAGGGGGCCAGGAGACCCAGTACTTC.

This clone has a single count. The V gene is TRBV6-1, the J gene TRBJ2-3, with D maybe TRBD2 (7 bases). Germline CDR1 MNHNS, CDR2 SASEGT. V dropped 11 bases and J dropped 0 bases, with 12 bases sitting between them. The CDR3 totals 13 residues. The CDR3 DNA sequence: TGTGCCGTCCGGGGGGCAAGCACAGATACGCAGTATTTT. This encodes CAVRGASTDTQYF.

J is TRBJ1-3 and V is TRBV19, with D perhaps matching TRBD1 (5 bases). V was clipped by 3 bases and J by 3 bases, with 9 bases between them. This CDR3 spans 14 amino acids. CDR1 is LNHDA, CDR2 SQIVND, per germline (reference sequence). The CDR3 region is CASSMGLLGNTIYF. The CDR3 region has the DNA TGTGCCAGTAGTATGGGACTGCTTGGAAACACCATATATTTT.

The chain joins TRBV7-9 to TRBJ1-1; maybe TRBD1 (6 bases). The V end lost 4 bases, the J end lost 1 base, and 13 bases lay between the germline ends. The length of the CDR3 is 15 residues. The germline V gene encodes CDR1 SEHNR and CDR2 FQNEAQ (reference sequence). The CDR3 coding sequence is TGTGCCAGCAGCTCGAGGGGGTGGGAGAACACTGAAGCTTTCTTT. Translation gives CASSSRGWENTEAFF.

V and J are TRBV5-4 and TRBJ2-5; D is perhaps TRBD1 (6 bases). CDR3 length: 13 residues. Trimming took 4 bases from V and 3 from J, leaving 10 bases between them. CDR1 SGHNT and CDR2 YYREEE come from the germline V gene (reference sequence). The CDR3 loop reads CASSTRQEETQYF. CDR3 in DNA: TGTGCCAGCAGCACCAGACAGGAAGAGACCCAGTACTTC.

The chain has TRBV29-1 and TRBJ1-1; 8 bases match TRBD1. Per germline, CDR1 SQVTM and CDR2 ANQGSEA. Germline trimming cut 2 bases from V and 1 base from J; bases unmatched to any gene: 3. The CDR3 extends over 14 amino acids. Here the CDR3 reads CSVEPQGANTEAFF. DNA for the CDR3: TGCAGCGTTGAACCCCAGGGGGCGAACACTGAAGCTTTCTTT. Complete variable domain (other parts from reference TRBV29-1 and TRBJ1-1): SAVISQKPSRDICQRGTSLTIQCQVDSQVTMMFWYRQQPGQSLTLIATANQGSEATYESGFVIDKFPISRPNLTFSTLTVSNMSPEDSSIYLCSVEPQGANTEAFFGQGTRLTVV.

This chain joins TRBV5-4 and TRBJ1-1, with TRBD1 identical over 10 bases. CDR3 length: 17 residues. J gave up 8 bases and V 4 bases, and 17 bases lay outside the gene matches. The germline CDR1 and CDR2 sequences are SGHNT and YYREEE (reference sequence). CDR3 amino acids: CASSPRDRGPLALEAFF. Written as DNA, the CDR3 is TGTGCCAGCAGCCCTCGGGACAGGGGCCCTCTCGCCCTGGAAGCTTTCTTT.

This chain joins TRBV6-1 and TRBJ1-3; 9 bases align to TRBD1. CDR1 and CDR2 from the germline V gene are MNHNS and SASEGT. The ends lost 11 bases at V and 3 bases at J; junction bases unmatched: 8. The CDR3 has 14 residues. CDR3 sequence: CAGWDRVFGNTIYF. The DNA for the CDR3 is TGTGCCGGATGGGACAGGGTCTTTGGAAACACCATATATTTT.

The chain recombines TRBV6-5 with TRBJ1-1, with a tentative D call TRBD1 (5 bases). The CDR3 extends over 12 amino acids. V dropped 5 bases and J dropped 4 bases, with 8 bases sitting between them. Germline assignment: CDR1 MNHEY and CDR2 SVGAGI. For the CDR3, the DNA is TGTGCCAGCAGTGGCGGGGGCACTGAAGCTTTCTTT. Its protein product is CASSGGGTEAFF.

V gene TRBV15 combines with J gene TRBJ2-1; TRBD2 aligns across 10 bases. Germline CDR1 and CDR2: LNHNV and YYDKDF (reference sequence). The CDR3 is 17 amino acids. J gave up 6 bases and V 0 bases, and 8 bases lay outside the gene matches. This chain's CDR3 is CATSRDLTVAGGNEQFF. DNA of the CDR3: TGTGCCACCAGCAGAGATCTGACGGTAGCGGGGGGCAATGAGCAGTTCTTC.

The chain links TRBV6-5 to TRBJ1-3; possibly TRBD1 for D (5 bases). V shed 2 bases and J shed 4 bases, with 15 bases lying between them. Germline V gene lookup returns CDR1 MNHEY and CDR2 SVGAGI. This CDR3 has 16 residues. CDR3 sequence reads: CASSYNSAGPGNTIYF. Here the CDR3 DNA reads TGTGCCAGCAGTTACAATTCTGCAGGGCCCGGAAACACCATATATTTT.

J is TRBJ1-5 and V is TRBV28, with 10 positions matching TRBD1. J lost 5 bases, V lost 2 bases, and 3 bases had no gene match. The germline CDR1 and CDR2 sequences are MDHEN and SYDVKM. The CDR3 extends over 15 amino acids. CDR3 region: CASSLGQGEDQPQHF. The CDR3 coding sequence is TGTGCCAGCAGTTTAGGACAGGGGGAAGATCAGCCCCAGCATTTT.

The V gene is TRBV19, the J gene TRBJ1-2; no firm D call. CDR1 LNHDA and CDR2 SQIVND come from the germline V gene (reference sequence). V was shortened by 7 bases and J by 4 bases, with 16 bases between the two germline ends. This CDR3 is 14 amino acids long. The CDR3 nucleotides read TGTGCCAGTAACCAACTTGGAGGGAGCTATGGCTACACCTTC. Amino acid sequence: CASNQLGGSYGYTF.

The chain has TRBV28 and TRBJ2-2, with 8 bases that match TRBD2. The CDR3 length is 17 residues. CDR1 MDHEN and CDR2 SYDVKM come from the germline V gene. Trimming took 3 bases from V and 1 from J; bases not matched to a gene: 7. The CDR3 DNA sequence: TGTGCCAGCAGTTTGGCCCTCGGGGGGGGGAACACCGGGGAGCTGTTTTTT. This translates into CASSLALGGGNTGELFF. Combining the CDR3 with reference TRBV28 and TRBJ2-2 gives the whole variable domain DVKVTQSSRYLVKRTGEKVFLECVQDMDHENMFWYRQDPGLGLRLIYFSYDVKMKEKGDIPEGYSVSREKKERFSLILESASTNQTSMYLCASSLALGGGNTGELFFGEGSRLTVL.

The V gene is TRBV5-1, the J gene TRBJ2-3; 8 bases fit TRBD2. CDR1 SGHRS and CDR2 YFSETQ come from the germline V gene. The CDR3 extends over 15 amino acids. Trimming cost V 2 bases and J 4 bases; bases outside gene matches: 6. CDR3 coding DNA: TGCGCCAGCAGCTTAGAGGGACTAGGGCCAGATACGCAGTATTTT. It specifies CASSLEGLGPDTQYF. The full variable domain, with the rest looked up from reference TRBV5-1 and TRBJ2-3, is KAGVTQTPRYLIKTRGQQVTLSCSPISGHRSVSWYQQTPGQGLQFLFEYFSETQRNKGNFPGRFSGRQFSNSRSEMNVSTLELGDSALYLCASSLEGLGPDTQYFGPGTRLTVL.

The chain employs TRBV7-9 and TRBJ1-4, with TRBD1 matching over 9 bases. V lost 8 bases, J lost 0 bases, and 10 bases stayed unmatched. The CDR3 consists of 17 residues. From germline, CDR1 is SEHNR and CDR2 FQNEAQ (reference sequence). CDR3 in DNA: TGTGCCAGCGCGGGACAGGGAGGTTCGGCAACTAATGAAAAACTGTTTTTT. Its protein is CASAGQGGSATNEKLFF.

V is TRBV10-1 and J is TRBJ2-3; unclear D gene. Trimming took 5 bases from V and 3 from J, leaving 6 bases between them. The germline gives CDR1 WNHNN, CDR2 SYGVQD (reference sequence). The CDR3 has 12 amino acids. CDR3 nucleotides: TGCGCCAGCAGTTTGACAACAGATACGCAGTATTTT. As protein: CASSLTTDTQYF.

The chain has TRBV28 and TRBJ2-3, with TRBD1 matching over 7 bases. The CDR3 consists of 14 residues. Germline CDR1 MDHEN, CDR2 SYDVKM. The junction had 0 bases not matched to a gene; V was cut back by 3 bases and J by 0 bases. The CDR3 DNA reads TGTGCCAGCAGTTTGGACAGGAGCACAGATACGCAGTATTTT. It translates to CASSLDRSTDTQYF.

The chain links TRBV10-3 to TRBJ2-6, with D possibly being TRBD2 (6 bases). The germline V gene has CDR1 ENHRY and CDR2 SYGVKD. Trimming cost V 6 bases and J 1 base, with 13 bases left between them. The CDR3 extends over 16 amino acids. The CDR3 reads CAISNLGGSGANVLTF. The CDR3 bases are TGTGCCATCAGCAACCTTGGAGGGTCTGGGGCCAACGTCCTGACTTTC.

This chain uses TRBV27 with TRBJ2-3, with 13 bases identical to TRBD2. The ends lost 6 bases at V and 0 bases at J; junction bases unmatched: 12. CDR3 length: 19 residues. Germline-derived CDR1 and CDR2 are MNHEY and SMNVEV (reference sequence). CDR3 nucleotides: TGTGCCAGCAGCCGCATACGGGGGACTAGCGGGACTAGCACAGATACGCAGTATTTT. Its translation is CASSRIRGTSGTSTDTQYF.

This sequence joins TRBV11-2 and TRBJ2-2; no definite D call. CDR1 is SGHAT and CDR2 is FQNNGV in the germline V gene. V was clipped by 4 bases and J by 8 bases, with 14 bases between them. The CDR3 is 14 residues long. The CDR3 nucleotides are TGTGCCAGCAGCTCGAATAAATTCGCGGGGGAGCTGTTTTTT. This gives the protein CASSSNKFAGELFF.

This chain uses TRBV6-6 with TRBJ2-1, with D maybe TRBD1 (5 bases). Germline-derived CDR1 and CDR2 are MNHNY and SVGAGI (reference sequence). Trimming shortened V by 10 bases and J by 2 bases, and 12 bases separated the two germline ends. This CDR3 has 13 amino acids. CDR3 sequence reads: CATRTPTYNEQFF. CDR3 DNA sequence: TGTGCCACCAGGACACCGACCTACAATGAGCAGTTCTTC.

The J gene is TRBJ1-1, the V gene TRBV4-1; 9 nucleotides match TRBD1. J gave up 1 base and V 2 bases, and 2 bases lay outside the gene matches. The length of the CDR3 is 15 residues. Germline V gene lookup returns CDR1 MGHRA and CDR2 YSYEKL. This CDR3 is CASSQTTGGNTEAFF. The DNA for the CDR3 is TGCGCCAGCAGCCAAACGACAGGGGGGAACACTGAAGCTTTCTTT.

This clone was observed a handful of times. V gene TRBV19 combines with J gene TRBJ2-7; TRBD2 might be the D (6 bases). Germline-derived CDR1 and CDR2 are LNHDA and SQIVND (reference sequence). Trimming shortened V by 3 bases and J by 4 bases, and 10 bases separated the two germline ends. This CDR3 has 13 amino acids. CDR3 sequence reads: CASSMGLSYEQYF. The CDR3 DNA sequence: TGTGCCAGTAGTATGGGACTTTCTTACGAGCAGTACTTC.

V is TRBV11-1 and J is TRBJ2-7, with 15 bases lining up with TRBD2. CDR1 and CDR2 from the germline V gene are SGHAT and FQDESV (reference sequence). The J segment lost 2 bases and the V segment lost 4 bases, leaving 9 bases of the junction unmatched. There are 18 residues in the CDR3. The CDR3 loop reads CASSYQLGLAGGAYEQYF. The CDR3, as DNA: TGTGCCAGCAGCTACCAACTAGGACTAGCGGGAGGGGCCTACGAGCAGTACTTC.